These 28 T cell receptor beta chains share one sample of origin, sequenced in a study of blood T cells in healthy people across ages. A second PCR of about 7 to 12 cycles used a sample-barcoded 5' primer and a J-beta primer mix. TCRdb analysed the 5' RACE reads with MiXCR anew, one entry per CDR3 protein. The data hold around 520,000 distinct CDR3 sequences, with 27% observed a single time. This sample was shared with a second study, whose subject was T cells of mothers and their children.

Sequenced sample: blood. Every receptor here comes from a boy aged 2 to 10 in good health.

This chain links TRBV7-2 with TRBJ2-3; TRBD2 agrees at 13 bases. This CDR3 comprises 18 residues. J lost 1 base, V lost 3 bases, and 7 bases had no gene match. Germline V gene sequence: CDR1 SGHTA, CDR2 FQGNSA. The CDR3 bases are TGTGCCAGCAGCTTCCGGACTAGCGGGGGCGGTGGCACAGATACGCAGTATTTT. This codes for CASSFRTSGGGGTDTQYF.

The chain employs TRBV7-2 and TRBJ1-4; D not resolved. Germline values: CDR1 SGHTA, CDR2 FQGNSA. The CDR3 runs 13 residues. Trimming left V 1 base short and J 14 bases short, with 14 bases between. The CDR3 DNA reads as TGTGCCAGCAGCTTAGGGACGCGCGGCCTCCTGTTTTTT. Amino acid sequence: CASSLGTRGLLFF. The entire variable domain, with the rest obtained from reference TRBV7-2 and TRBJ1-4, is as follows: GAGVSQSPSNKVTEKGKDVELRCDPISGHTALYWYRQSLGQGLEFLIYFQGNSAPDKSGLPSDRFSAERTGGSVSTLTIQRTQQEDSAVYLCASSLGTRGLLFFGSGTQLSVL.

This rearrangement joins TRBV20-1 to TRBJ2-7; a weak D match, TRBD1 (6 bases). The CDR3 consists of 13 residues. Trimming removed 1 base at V and 4 bases at J, with 11 bases between. The germline V gene encodes CDR1 DFQATT and CDR2 SNEGSKA (reference sequence). In DNA form, the CDR3 reads TGCAGTGCTAGAGGGAGGACAGCTTACGAGCAGTACTTC. Amino acid sequence: CSARGRTAYEQYF.

V and J are TRBV5-1 and TRBJ2-7; D may be TRBD1 or TRBD2 (5 bases each). Between the trimmed V and J ends, which lost 1 base and 2 bases, there was a span of 13 bases. The CDR3 covers 15 residues. Germline V gives CDR1 SGHRS, CDR2 YFSETQ. CDR3 DNA: TGCGCCAGCAGCTTGATCAGGGACCCTACCTACGAGCAGTACTTC. This translates into CASSLIRDPTYEQYF. Looking up the rest from reference TRBV5-1 and TRBJ2-7 gives the full variable domain: KAGVTQTPRYLIKTRGQQVTLSCSPISGHRSVSWYQQTPGQGLQFLFEYFSETQRNKGNFPGRFSGRQFSNSRSEMNVSTLELGDSALYLCASSLIRDPTYEQYFGPGTRLTVT.

V usage is TRBV20-1 and J usage is TRBJ1-4, with a weak D call TRBD1 (6 bases). Trimming removed 6 bases at V and 8 bases at J, with 16 bases between. The CDR3 has 13 residues. Germline-derived CDR1 and CDR2 are DFQATT and SNEGSKA (reference sequence). The CDR3, as DNA: TGCAGTGCCAAAGGTACAGGGAACGAAAAACTGTTTTTT. As protein: CSAKGTGNEKLFF.

In regard to this clonotype: The junction shows a germline mismatch at one end, possibly a read error. This chain links TRBV7-7 with TRBJ2-5, with D hard to call. In germline, CDR1 is SSHAT, CDR2 FNYEAQ (reference sequence). This CDR3 is 14 amino acids long. The CDR3 region has the DNA TGTGCCAGCAGCATCGACACGTTCCAAGAGACCCAGTGCTTC. Translating gives CASSIDTFQETQCF.

The rearrangement links TRBV20-1 to TRBJ1-1; D remains unclear. V dropped 6 bases and J dropped 3 bases, with 14 bases sitting between them. The CDR3 spans 13 residues. Germline V gene sequence: CDR1 DFQATT, CDR2 SNEGSKA (reference sequence). In nucleotides, the CDR3 is TGCAGTGCCCCTCGTATAGGGTACACTGAAGCTTTCTTT. The encoded protein is CSAPRIGYTEAFF.

This clonotype was recorded a few times. The DNA of the CDR3 is TGTGCCAGCAGCCAAAGGAGGAGGGCCTTTGAGACCCAGTACTTC. Protein product: CASSQRRRAFETQYF. V gene TRBV14 combines with J gene TRBJ2-5; TRBD2 might be the D (6 bases). CDR1 is SGHDN and CDR2 is FVKESK in the germline V gene. This CDR3 spans 15 amino acids. V lost 2 bases and J lost 5, with 15 bases in between.

V and J are TRBV2 and TRBJ2-7, with 8 nucleotides matching TRBD2. Germline CDR1 SNHLY, CDR2 FYNNEI. The CDR3 is 15 amino acids. V lost 6 bases to trimming and J lost 1 base; unmatched junction nucleotides: 8. The CDR3: CASRREAAASYEQYF. DNA for the CDR3: TGTGCCAGCAGGCGGGAGGCCGCCGCTTCCTACGAGCAGTACTTC.

The chain recombines TRBV5-4 with TRBJ2-7; tentatively, D is TRBD2 (6 bases). CDR3 length equals 14 residues. Germline V lookup: CDR1 SGHNT, CDR2 YYREEE (reference sequence). With 3 bases removed from V and 3 bases from J, the gap between germline ends came to 13 bases. The CDR3 here is CASSSSEGIYEQYF. The DNA of the CDR3 is TGTGCCAGCAGCTCCTCGGAGGGAATCTACGAGCAGTACTTC.

The table lists this clonotype with a few counts. The rearrangement joins TRBV7-2 to TRBJ2-3; D is perhaps TRBD1 (6 bases). From germline, CDR1 is SGHTA and CDR2 FQGNSA. This CDR3 comprises 16 residues. V was pared by 5 bases and J by 1 base, with 16 bases between. CDR3 loop: CASSQTRDTGTDTQYF. The CDR3 DNA reads TGTGCCAGCAGCCAGACCCGGGACACCGGCACAGATACGCAGTATTTT.

This clonotype was picked up many times. This rearrangement joins TRBV4-3 to TRBJ2-5, with unresolved D. The CDR3 loop spans 16 amino acids. Trimming pared 1 base from V and 1 base from J, leaving 13 bases between. Germline lookup yields CDR1 LGHNA and CDR2 YSLEER. CDR3 region: CASSQGVATGQETQYF. The CDR3 bases are TGCGCCAGCAGCCAAGGGGTAGCAACGGGCCAAGAGACCCAGTACTTC.

This clonotype was counted only a few times. This chain's CDR3 is CASSRRLAGVQDTQYF. CDR3 bases: TGCGCCAGCAGCCGCAGACTAGCGGGGGTGCAAGATACGCAGTATTTT. The chain employs TRBV4-1 and TRBJ2-3, with TRBD2 matching 12 bases. Germline CDR1 reads MGHRA; CDR2 reads YSYEKL. The CDR3 sequence is 16 residues long. Unmatched junction bases numbered 7, after V lost 4 bases and J lost 5 bases.

The rearrangement joins TRBV12-3 or TRBV12-4 to TRBJ2-7, with D possibly TRBD1 on 5 matching bases. The CDR3 totals 14 residues. Trimming left V 5 bases short and J 4 bases short, with 15 bases between. The DNA for the CDR3 is TGTGCCAGCAGTATGGCAGGGTGGAGTTACGAGCAGTACTTC. It encodes CASSMAGWSYEQYF.

The J gene is TRBJ1-3, the V gene TRBV5-4, with no clear D. V dropped 4 bases and J dropped 8 bases, with 13 bases sitting between them. This CDR3 spans 13 amino acids. Germline V gene data show CDR1 as SGHNT and CDR2 as YYREEE (reference sequence). CDR3 DNA sequence: TGTGCCAGCAGCCTTGGGATCCGGGACACCATATATTTT. As protein: CASSLGIRDTIYF.

The V call is TRBV10-2, the J call TRBJ2-3, with a tentative D call TRBD1 (5 bases). The CDR3 is 14 residues long. Germline loops: CDR1 WSHSY, CDR2 SAAADI. Between the trimmed V and J ends, which lost 4 bases and 0 bases, there was a span of 8 bases. This CDR3 is CASSVTGSTDTQYF. The CDR3 bases are TGCGCCAGCAGTGTAACAGGAAGCACAGATACGCAGTATTTT.

This chain joins TRBV9 and TRBJ2-5; 9 nucleotides line up with TRBD2. The end of the DNA fits TRBJ2-7 better, so the J call may be wrong. Germline V gene lookup returns CDR1 SGDLS and CDR2 YYNGEE. The CDR3 extends over 17 amino acids. The CDR3 is CASSTGTSFPPPHEQYF. DNA of the CDR3: TGTGCCAGCAGCACTGGGACTAGCTTTCCACCACCACACGAGCAGTACTTC.

Many counts were recorded for this clonotype. The chain carries TRBV29-1 and TRBJ1-2; 8 bases align to TRBD1. This CDR3 comprises 13 residues. Germline lookup yields CDR1 SQVTM and CDR2 ANQGSEA. V lost 7 bases to trimming and J lost 4 bases; unmatched junction nucleotides: 8. CDR3: CSDRDRRSYGYTF. In DNA form, the CDR3 reads TGCAGCGACCGGGACAGGAGATCCTATGGCTACACCTTC.

This chain uses TRBV5-1 with TRBJ1-2, with D unresolved. CDR1 SGHRS and CDR2 YFSETQ come from the germline V gene. The length of the CDR3 is 15 residues. Deletions cut 5 bases from V and 8 bases from J, with 22 bases between. As DNA, the CDR3 is TGCGCCAGCAGTCATGTTGTCCGCTCAGAGGACGGCTACACCTTC. Amino acid sequence: CASSHVVRSEDGYTF.

This chain links TRBV6-5 with TRBJ1-4; D might be TRBD1 (5 bases). Germline CDR1 MNHEY, CDR2 SVGAGI. Trimming removed 6 bases from V and 1 base from J, with 12 bases in between. The CDR3 has 15 residues. CDR3 amino acids: CASRPDSITNEKLFF. The CDR3 nucleotides read TGTGCCAGCAGACCAGACAGTATAACTAATGAAAAACTGTTTTTT.

The rearrangement joins TRBV2 to TRBJ2-7; D gene uncertain. Germline CDR1 reads SNHLY; CDR2 reads FYNNEI. V lost 2 bases to trimming and J lost 0 bases, with 8 bases between them. The CDR3 length is 14 residues. The CDR3 DNA is TGTGCCAGCAGTGAAAACAGTTACTCCTACGAGCAGTACTTC. Its translation is CASSENSYSYEQYF. The full variable domain, in which reference TRBV2 and TRBJ2-7 provide the parts outside the CDR3, is EPEVTQTPSHQVTQMGQEVILRCVPISNHLYFYWYRQILGQKVEFLVSFYNNEISEKSEIFDDQFSVERPDGSNFTLKIRSTKLEDSAMYFCASSENSYSYEQYFGPGTRLTVT.

The count of this clonotype is one. The chain recombines TRBV2 with TRBJ2-1; tentative D call: TRBD2 (5 bases). Germline CDR1 SNHLY, CDR2 FYNNEI. The length of the CDR3 is 17 residues. The V and J ends lost 0 bases and 1 base respectively, with 13 bases between them. The CDR3 protein is CASSEAIGGGSYNEQFF. Here the CDR3 DNA reads TGTGCCAGCAGTGAAGCGATCGGAGGTGGGTCCTACAATGAGCAGTTCTTC.

The table lists this clonotype with a few counts. In DNA, the CDR3 is TGTGCCAGCAGCTTTATCCCGACCCCAAACAATGAGCAGTTCTTC. Protein: CASSFIPTPNNEQFF. The chain carries TRBV11-2 and TRBJ2-1, with D uncertain. Germline V gene lookup returns CDR1 SGHAT and CDR2 FQNNGV. This CDR3 has 15 residues. V gave up 3 bases and J gave up 5 bases, with 14 bases separating them.

On this clonotype: A read error may produce the germline difference seen at one junction end. This chain joins TRBV7-3 and TRBJ2-3; TRBD2 is a possible D gene (5 bases). Germline V gives CDR1 SGHTA, CDR2 FQGTGA. The CDR3 covers 13 residues. CDR3 in amino acids: CASSSNSADTQYF. The CDR3 DNA reads TGTGCCAGCAGCTCAAACTCAGCGGATACTCAGTATTTT.

This clonotype occurred a few times. The CDR3 coding sequence is TGTGCCAGCAGATCGACAGGGTCCTATGGCTACACCTTC. Translated: CASRSTGSYGYTF. The chain carries TRBV12-3 or TRBV12-4 and TRBJ1-2; 7 bases map to TRBD1. This CDR3 spans 13 amino acids. V was pared by 6 bases and J by 4 bases, with 5 bases of the junction left unmatched.

The chain employs TRBV20-1 and TRBJ2-2; D not certain. Germline lookup yields CDR1 DFQATT and CDR2 SNEGSKA (reference sequence). Between the trimmed V and J ends, which lost 4 bases and 6 bases, there was a span of 6 bases. CDR3 length: 11 residues. The CDR3 coding sequence is TGCAGTGCTAAGGGCCCCGGGGAGCTGTTTTTT. Its protein is CSAKGPGELFF.

This clonotype was observed a handful of times. This chain uses TRBV6-2 or TRBV6-3 with TRBJ2-1; D possibly corresponds to TRBD2 (6 bases). V was cut by 6 bases and J by 12 bases, with 18 bases left in between. The CDR3 is 13 residues long. Looked up from germline, CDR1 is MNHEY and CDR2 is SVGEGT. The CDR3 region is CASSRSRDRVQFF. Here the CDR3 DNA reads TGTGCCAGCAGCCGGTCGCGGGACCGTGTGCAGTTCTTC.

This chain links TRBV3-1 with TRBJ2-5, with a weak D call TRBD2 (5 bases). The J call is uncertain, as TRBJ2-7 better fits the DNA end. Germline V lookup: CDR1 LGHDT, CDR2 YNNKEL (reference sequence). The CDR3 spans 15 residues. CDR3 DNA sequence: TGTGCCAGCAGCCAAGAGAGGGATCCCTTCTACGAGCAGTACTTC. Protein sequence: CASSQERDPFYEQYF.